This is a list of T cell receptor beta chains from one sample in a study of CD8 T cells in ankylosing spondylitis. Each CDR3 protein is one row after TCRdb ran MiXCR on the 5' RACE reads. Here the sample spans 700,000 to 1,000,000 distinct CDR3 sequences, around 11% being singletons. Material: blood, either unsorted or a sorted T cell fraction (not recorded which). The receptors here all came from a male donor with ankylosing spondylitis. Both conserved end residues are part of each CDR3. D genes are given only for firm matches. Expanded clones get a size class; other rows say once, few or many, or leave the size out.

cdr3_aa | cdr3_nt | d_call | v_call | clone_size | j_call
CASSPRLGHNHEQYF | TGCGCCAGCAGCCCACGCCTTGGCCATAACCACGAGCAGTACTTC | . | TRBV5-1 | . | TRBJ2-7
CASSPRRDPYEQYF | TGCGCCAGCAGCCCCCGACGGGACCCCTACGAGCAGTACTTC | . | TRBV5-1 | many | TRBJ2-7
CASSVGPRAGETQYF | TGTGCCAGCAGCGTAGGCCCCAGGGCCGGAGAGACCCAGTACTTC | . | TRBV9 | . | TRBJ2-5
CASIYRVTTDTQYF | TGTGCCAGCATATACAGGGTTACCACAGATACGCAGTATTTT | . | TRBV6-1 | . | TRBJ2-3
CASRTTWGNTEAFF | TGTGCCAGCCGAACGACATGGGGGAACACTGAAGCTTTCTTT | . | TRBV7-6 | few | TRBJ1-1
CASSHIPVQLGGWDQPQHF | TGTGCCAGCAGCCACATTCCCGTTCAATTGGGGGGCTGGGATCAGCCCCAGCATTTT | . | TRBV11-1 | . | TRBJ1-5
CSARDAFSYEQYF | TGCAGTGCTAGAGATGCTTTCTCCTACGAGCAGTACTTC | . | TRBV20-1 | . | TRBJ2-7
CASNREVGYEQYF | TGTGCCAGCAACCGGGAGGTGGGCTACGAGCAGTACTTC | TRBD2 | TRBV28 | . | TRBJ2-7
CSARPPKAPYNEQFF | TGCAGTGCACGACCCCCTAAAGCGCCCTACAATGAGCAGTTCTTC | . | TRBV20-1 | few | TRBJ2-1
CASSPSQARWTYEQYF | TGTGCCAGCTCACCAAGTCAGGCCCGATGGACCTACGAGCAGTACTTC | . | TRBV18 | few | TRBJ2-7
CASSPLGTGDTEAFF | TGTGCCAGCTCACCACTAGGGACAGGGGACACTGAAGCTTTCTTT | TRBD1 | TRBV18 | few | TRBJ1-1
CSARADGATNEKLFF | TGCAGTGCTAGAGCTGACGGTGCAACTAATGAAAAACTGTTTTTT | . | TRBV20-1 | . | TRBJ1-4
CASSLNGGAETYEQYF | TGTGCCAGCAGTTTAAATGGGGGGGCCGAAACCTACGAGCAGTACTTC | . | TRBV27 | few | TRBJ2-7
CASRWDSYEQYF | TGTGCCAGCAGATGGGACAGCTACGAGCAGTACTTC | TRBD1 | TRBV6-2/TRBV6-3 | . | TRBJ2-7
CASSFIAQGVHGYTF | TGTGCCAGCAGCTTTATCGCACAGGGGGTCCATGGCTACACCTTC | TRBD1 | TRBV7-2 | . | TRBJ1-2
CSASNPQGLAGRDTQYF | TGCAGTGCTAGTAACCCTCAGGGACTAGCGGGGCGGGATACGCAGTATTTT | TRBD2 | TRBV20-1 | few | TRBJ2-3
CASSPEWTGQGEQYF | TGTGCCAGCAGTCCAGAATGGACAGGGCAAGGCGAGCAGTACTTC | TRBD1 | TRBV27 | few | TRBJ2-7
CASSVGASWSTDTQYF | TGTGCCAGCAGCGTAGGGGCGTCATGGAGCACAGATACGCAGTATTTT | . | TRBV9 | . | TRBJ2-3
CASSLNVAGEADTQYF | TGCGCCAGCAGCTTGAACGTAGCGGGGGAGGCAGATACGCAGTATTTT | TRBD2 | TRBV5-1 | few | TRBJ2-3
CAVSRGAGQPQHF | TGTGCCGTATCGAGAGGTGCGGGACAGCCCCAGCATTTT | . | TRBV30 | . | TRBJ1-5
CSVFGAGGATQKETQYF | TGCAGCGTTTTCGGGGCAGGGGGCGCCACCCAGAAAGAGACCCAGTACTTC | TRBD1 | TRBV29-1 | . | TRBJ2-5
CASSTSRGAGELFF | TGTGCCAGCAGTACTTCCAGGGGAGCCGGGGAGCTGTTTTTT | . | TRBV6-4 | . | TRBJ2-2
CASSYSGGRTGIGYTF | TGTGCCAGCAGTTACTCAGGCGGGCGGACCGGGATTGGCTACACCTTC | . | TRBV6-5 | . | TRBJ1-2
CASSSSEGGWYGHEQYF | TGTGCCAGCAGCTCTTCCGAGGGAGGGTGGTATGGACACGAGCAGTACTTC | TRBD2 | TRBV7-2 | many | TRBJ2-7
CASTRRPSAGYTF | TGTGCCAGCACTAGAAGGCCCTCCGCTGGCTACACCTTC | . | TRBV6-6 | . | TRBJ1-2
CASSSFLRGYTF | TGTGCCAGCAGTTCCTTTCTCCGGGGCTACACCTTC | . | TRBV12-3/TRBV12-4 | few | TRBJ1-2
CSAPTGTLEAFF | TGCAGTGCTCCCACAGGCACGCTTGAAGCTTTCTTT | . | TRBV20-1 | many | TRBJ1-1
CSAKASGNYEQYF | TGCAGTGCTAAGGCTAGCGGAAACTACGAGCAGTACTTC | TRBD2 | TRBV20-1 | many | TRBJ2-7
CSASPAGGLDTQYF | TGCAGTGCTAGCCCAGCGGGAGGTTTAGATACGCAGTATTTT | TRBD2 | TRBV20-1 | . | TRBJ2-3
CASSRAYGALGELFF | TGTGCCAGCAGCCGGGCATACGGGGCCCTCGGGGAGCTGTTTTTT | . | TRBV12-3/TRBV12-4 | few | TRBJ2-2
CASSVAARGRGGNTGELFF | TGTGCCAGCAGCGTAGCTGCGAGGGGGCGCGGTGGAAACACCGGGGAGCTGTTTTTT | TRBD1 | TRBV9 | few | TRBJ2-2
CATAPTSGHDKNIQYF | TGTGCCACCGCCCCCACTAGCGGCCATGACAAAAACATTCAGTACTTC | TRBD2 | TRBV24-1 | few | TRBJ2-4
CASGLAREKTQYF | TGTGCTAGTGGTTTGGCCAGGGAAAAGACCCAGTACTTC | . | TRBV12-5 | few | TRBJ2-5
CATSVDRDYGYTF | TGTGCCACCTCCGTAGACAGAGACTATGGCTACACCTTC | . | TRBV7-2 | many | TRBJ1-2
CASSRRSRGVETQYF | TGTGCCAGCAGTCGGAGGTCTCGCGGGGTAGAGACCCAGTACTTC | . | TRBV12-3/TRBV12-4 | many | TRBJ2-5
CATSTGGRETQYF | TGTGCCACCAGCACGGGGGGCCGGGAGACCCAGTACTTC | . | TRBV15 | . | TRBJ2-5
CASSEGQGSSPLHF | TGCGCCAGCAGCGAGGGACAGGGATCTTCACCCCTCCACTTT | TRBD1 | TRBV5-1 | once | TRBJ1-6
CSASPPGLRDQPQHF | TGCAGTGCATCCCCACCCGGGCTAAGGGATCAGCCCCAGCATTTT | . | TRBV20-1 | . | TRBJ1-5
CSSDGGMRDTQYF | TGCAGCTCGGACGGGGGAATGCGAGATACGCAGTATTTT | . | TRBV29-1 | many | TRBJ2-3
CSAFIRGGETQYF | TGCAGTGCTTTTATCAGGGGCGGAGAGACCCAGTACTTC | . | TRBV20-1 | many | TRBJ2-5
CASSKGGIGELFF | TGTGCCAGCAGTAAAGGGGGGATCGGGGAGCTGTTTTTT | . | TRBV7-3 | . | TRBJ2-2
CSADYLQGNEQFF | TGCAGCGCTGACTATCTCCAGGGCAATGAGCAGTTCTTC | . | TRBV29-1 | many | TRBJ2-1
CATSRDRASNYGYTF | TGTGCCACCTCCCGGGACAGGGCTTCTAACTATGGCTACACCTTC | TRBD1 | TRBV6-1 | . | TRBJ1-2
CASSPGAGPDEQYF | TGTGCCAGCTCCCCTGGCGCAGGGCCAGACGAGCAGTACTTC | . | TRBV18 | . | TRBJ2-7